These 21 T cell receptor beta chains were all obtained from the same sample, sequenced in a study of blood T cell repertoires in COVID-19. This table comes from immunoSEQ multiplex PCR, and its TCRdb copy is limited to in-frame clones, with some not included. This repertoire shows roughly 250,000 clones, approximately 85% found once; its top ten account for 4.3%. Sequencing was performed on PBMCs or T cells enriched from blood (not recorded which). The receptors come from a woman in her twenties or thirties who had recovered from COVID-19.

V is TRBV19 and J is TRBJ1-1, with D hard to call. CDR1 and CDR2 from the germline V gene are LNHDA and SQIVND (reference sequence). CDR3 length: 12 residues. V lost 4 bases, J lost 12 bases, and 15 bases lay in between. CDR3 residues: CASSTSGRATFF. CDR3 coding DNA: TGTGCCAGTAGTACGTCGGGGAGGGCAACTTTCTTT. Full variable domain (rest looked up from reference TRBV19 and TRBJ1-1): DGGITQSPKYLFRKEGQNVTLSCEQNLNHDAMYWYRQDPGQGLRLIYYSQIVNDFQKGDIAEGYSVSREKKESFPLTVTSAQKNPTAFYLCASSTSGRATFFGQGTRLTVV.

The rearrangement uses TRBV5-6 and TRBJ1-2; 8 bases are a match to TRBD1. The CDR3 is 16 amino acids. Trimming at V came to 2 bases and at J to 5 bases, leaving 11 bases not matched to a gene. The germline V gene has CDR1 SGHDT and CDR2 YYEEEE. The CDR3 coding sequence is TGTGCCAGCAGCTTTTTCGACAGGGGCGATATATATGGCTACACCTTC. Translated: CASSFFDRGDIYGYTF.

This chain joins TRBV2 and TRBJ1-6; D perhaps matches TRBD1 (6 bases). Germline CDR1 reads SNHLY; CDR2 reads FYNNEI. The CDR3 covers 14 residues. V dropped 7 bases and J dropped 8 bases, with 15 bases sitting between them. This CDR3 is CASKSGVDYSPLHF. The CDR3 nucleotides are TGTGCCAGCAAATCAGGGGTCGATTATTCACCCCTCCACTTT.

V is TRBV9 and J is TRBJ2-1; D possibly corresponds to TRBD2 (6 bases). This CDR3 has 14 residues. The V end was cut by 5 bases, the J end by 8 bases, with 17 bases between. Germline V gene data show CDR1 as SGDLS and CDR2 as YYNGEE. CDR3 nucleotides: TGTGCCAGCAGTGGGGACTGGGAATCCGATGAGCAGTTCTTC. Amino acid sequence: CASSGDWESDEQFF. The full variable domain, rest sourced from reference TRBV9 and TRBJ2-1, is DSGVTQTPKHLITATGQRVTLRCSPRSGDLSVYWYQQSLDQGLQFLIQYYNGEERAKGNILERFSAQQFPDLHSELNLSSLELGDSALYFCASSGDWESDEQFFGPGTRLTVL.

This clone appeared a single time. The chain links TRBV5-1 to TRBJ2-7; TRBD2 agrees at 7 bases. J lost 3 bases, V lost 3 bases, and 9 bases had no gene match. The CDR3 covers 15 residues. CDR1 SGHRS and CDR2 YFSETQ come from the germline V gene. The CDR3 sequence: CASSSAGLGSYEQYF. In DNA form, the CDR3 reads TGCGCCAGCAGCTCGGCCGGACTAGGGAGCTACGAGCAGTACTTC.

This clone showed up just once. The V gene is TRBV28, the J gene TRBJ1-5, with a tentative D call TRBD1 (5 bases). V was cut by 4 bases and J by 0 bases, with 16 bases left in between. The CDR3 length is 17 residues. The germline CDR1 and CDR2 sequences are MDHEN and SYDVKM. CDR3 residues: CASSWGVRVFSNQPQHF. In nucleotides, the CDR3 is TGTGCCAGCAGTTGGGGGGTCCGCGTTTTTAGCAATCAGCCCCAGCATTTT.

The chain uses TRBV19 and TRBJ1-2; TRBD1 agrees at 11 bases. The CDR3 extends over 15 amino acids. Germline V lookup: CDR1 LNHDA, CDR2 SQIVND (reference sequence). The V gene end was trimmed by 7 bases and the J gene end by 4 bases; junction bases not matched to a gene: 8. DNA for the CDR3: TGTGCCAGTACTCTAGGGACAGGGGGTCTCTATGGCTACACCTTC. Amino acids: CASTLGTGGLYGYTF. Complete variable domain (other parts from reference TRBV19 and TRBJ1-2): DGGITQSPKYLFRKEGQNVTLSCEQNLNHDAMYWYRQDPGQGLRLIYYSQIVNDFQKGDIAEGYSVSREKKESFPLTVTSAQKNPTAFYLCASTLGTGGLYGYTFGSGTRLTVV.

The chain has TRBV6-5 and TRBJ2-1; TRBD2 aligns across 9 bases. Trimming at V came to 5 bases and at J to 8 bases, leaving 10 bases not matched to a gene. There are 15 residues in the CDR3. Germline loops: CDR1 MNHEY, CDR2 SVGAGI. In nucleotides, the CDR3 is TGTGCCAGCAGTAAGACTAGCGGAGAGGTAGATGAGCAGTTCTTC. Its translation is CASSKTSGEVDEQFF.

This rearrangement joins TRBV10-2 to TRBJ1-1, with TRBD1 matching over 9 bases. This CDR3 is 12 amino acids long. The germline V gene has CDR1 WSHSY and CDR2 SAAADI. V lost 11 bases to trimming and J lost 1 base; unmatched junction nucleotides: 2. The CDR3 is CAVTGGNTEAFF. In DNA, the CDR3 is TGCGCCGTGACAGGGGGGAACACTGAAGCTTTCTTT.

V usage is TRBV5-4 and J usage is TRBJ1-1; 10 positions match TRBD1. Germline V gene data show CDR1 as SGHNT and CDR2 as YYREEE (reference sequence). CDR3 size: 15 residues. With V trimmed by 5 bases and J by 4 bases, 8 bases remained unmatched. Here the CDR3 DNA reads TGTGCCAGCAGGCCTGACAGGGGGCGAATCACTGAAGCTTTCTTT. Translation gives CASRPDRGRITEAFF.

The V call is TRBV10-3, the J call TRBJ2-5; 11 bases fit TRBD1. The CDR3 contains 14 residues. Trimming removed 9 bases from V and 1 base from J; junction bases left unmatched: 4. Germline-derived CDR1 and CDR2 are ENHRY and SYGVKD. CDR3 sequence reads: CAISGQGAQETQYF. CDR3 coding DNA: TGTGCCATTTCCGGACAGGGGGCCCAAGAGACCCAGTACTTC.

DNA of the CDR3: TGTGCCGACGTGGGAGCCACCCCCACCTTC. Its protein product is CADVGATPTF. The V call is TRBV6-5, the J call TRBJ1-2; D not resolved. V gave up 11 bases and J gave up 13 bases, with 17 bases separating them. Germline CDR1 and CDR2: MNHEY and SVGAGI. This CDR3 has 10 amino acids.

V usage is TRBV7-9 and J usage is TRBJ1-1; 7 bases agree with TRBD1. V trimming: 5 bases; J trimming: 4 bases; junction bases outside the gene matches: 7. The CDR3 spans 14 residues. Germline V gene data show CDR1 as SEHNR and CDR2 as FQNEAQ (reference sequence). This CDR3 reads CASSLRQGSTEAFF. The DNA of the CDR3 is TGTGCCAGCAGCCTCAGACAGGGTAGCACTGAAGCTTTCTTT.

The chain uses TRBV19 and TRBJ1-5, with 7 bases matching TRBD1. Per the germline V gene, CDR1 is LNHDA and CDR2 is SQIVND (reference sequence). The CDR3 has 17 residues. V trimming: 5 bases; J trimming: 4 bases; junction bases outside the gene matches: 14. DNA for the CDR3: TGTGCCAGTAGTTCACACCCTTCGGACAGGCAAAATCAGCCCCAGCATTTT. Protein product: CASSSHPSDRQNQPQHF. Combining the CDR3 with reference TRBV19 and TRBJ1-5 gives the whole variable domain DGGITQSPKYLFRKEGQNVTLSCEQNLNHDAMYWYRQDPGQGLRLIYYSQIVNDFQKGDIAEGYSVSREKKESFPLTVTSAQKNPTAFYLCASSSHPSDRQNQPQHFGDGTRLSIL.

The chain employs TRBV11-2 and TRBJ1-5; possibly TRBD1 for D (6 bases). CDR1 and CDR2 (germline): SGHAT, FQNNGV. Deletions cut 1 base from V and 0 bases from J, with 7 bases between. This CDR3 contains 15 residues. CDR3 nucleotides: TGTGCCAGCAGCTTAGCAGGGGATAGCAATCAGCCCCAGCATTTT. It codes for CASSLAGDSNQPQHF.

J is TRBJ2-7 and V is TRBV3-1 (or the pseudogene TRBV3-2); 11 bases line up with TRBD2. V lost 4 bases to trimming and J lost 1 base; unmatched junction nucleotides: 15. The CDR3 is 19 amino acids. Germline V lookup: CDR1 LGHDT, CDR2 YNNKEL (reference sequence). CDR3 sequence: CASSPVSGRAGSWSYEQYF. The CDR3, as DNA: TGTGCCAGCAGCCCCGTTAGCGGGAGGGCCGGGAGTTGGTCCTACGAGCAGTACTTC.

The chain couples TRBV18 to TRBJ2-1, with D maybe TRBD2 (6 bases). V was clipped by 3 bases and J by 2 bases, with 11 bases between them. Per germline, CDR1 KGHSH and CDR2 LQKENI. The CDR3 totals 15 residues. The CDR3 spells CASSPLASTYNEQFF. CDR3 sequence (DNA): TGTGCCAGCTCACCCCTAGCGTCGACCTACAATGAGCAGTTCTTC. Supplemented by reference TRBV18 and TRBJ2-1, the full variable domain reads NAGVMQNPRHLVRRRGQEARLRCSPMKGHSHVYWYRQLPEEGLKFMVYLQKENIIDESGMPKERFSAEFPKEGPSILRIQQVVRGDSAAYFCASSPLASTYNEQFFGPGTRLTVL.

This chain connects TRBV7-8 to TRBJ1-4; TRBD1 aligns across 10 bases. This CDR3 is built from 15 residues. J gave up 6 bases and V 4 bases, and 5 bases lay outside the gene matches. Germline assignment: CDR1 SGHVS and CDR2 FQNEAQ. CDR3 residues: CASSSPGTGDEKLFF. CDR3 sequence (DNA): TGTGCCAGCAGCTCCCCCGGGACAGGGGATGAAAAACTGTTTTTT.

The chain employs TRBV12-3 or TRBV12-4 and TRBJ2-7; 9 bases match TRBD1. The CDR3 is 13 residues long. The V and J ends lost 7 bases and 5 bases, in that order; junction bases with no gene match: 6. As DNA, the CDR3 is TGTGCCAGCACCCGACAGGGGGACCACGAGCAGTACTTC. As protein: CASTRQGDHEQYF.

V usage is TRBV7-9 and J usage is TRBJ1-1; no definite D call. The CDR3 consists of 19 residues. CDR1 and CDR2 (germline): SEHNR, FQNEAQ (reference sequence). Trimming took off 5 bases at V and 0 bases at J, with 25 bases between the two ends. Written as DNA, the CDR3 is TGTGCCAGCAGCCCTGCCGGACTCCCCGATAAGTACATGAACACTGAAGCTTTCTTT. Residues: CASSPAGLPDKYMNTEAFF.

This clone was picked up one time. The CDR3 coding sequence is TGTGCCAGCAGCCTAGGGACTAGCGCAGAGACCCAGTACTTC. This translates into CASSLGTSAETQYF. The chain couples TRBV5-4 to TRBJ2-5; 10 bases are shared with TRBD2. Germline loops: CDR1 SGHNT, CDR2 YYREEE (reference sequence). CDR3 length equals 14 residues. V lost 4 bases to trimming and J lost 4 bases; unmatched junction nucleotides: 4.